The present T cell receptor (beta chain) was sequenced within a study of glioma-infiltrating T cells after dendritic cell vaccination. Assay: immunoSEQ multiplex PCR; the TCRdb copy retains only in-frame clones and omits some. The sample consists of tens of thousands of clones, about nine tenths of them appearing once. Stated time point: after dendritic cell vaccination, including at tumor progression/relapse. Germline V gene sequence: CDR1 MGHRA, CDR2 YSYEKL. V shed 4 bases and J shed 4 bases, with 17 bases lying between them. This CDR3 contains 16 residues. The sequencing used blood, collected after dendritic cell vaccination. V usage is TRBV4-1 and J usage is TRBJ1-5, with TRBD1 as a possible D gene (5 bases). This TCR derives from a human donor with glioblastoma. This CDR3 is CASSLGRTRGNQPQHF. CDR3 DNA sequence: TGCGCCAGCAGCCTAGGCCGGACCCGGGGGAATCAGCCCCAGCATTTT.